This T cell receptor (beta chain) comes out of a study of shared clonotypes between healthy human individuals. General study findings and limits: Represented diversity (both genetic and exposure-history) was limited by the small number of donors.

The material for each subset, its genomic DNA, was split evenly across several immunoSEQ plates. Assay: immunoSEQ multiplex PCR; the TCRdb copy retains only in-frame clones and omits some. The repertoire holds hundreds of thousands of clones, around three quarters seen once, with more than 10% in the top ten. All donors were Caucasian adults living in Nashville, Tennessee. The length of the CDR3 is 12 residues. Germline assignment: CDR1 MDHEN and CDR2 SYDVKM. Worth noting for this clone: Its antigen is unknown.

The sample comprised PBMCs. This receptor was taken from a woman between 35 and 50 years old in good health. Some clones in this sample may be carry-over from other donors' samples. The V call is TRBV28, the J call TRBJ2-7; 9 bases align to TRBD2. CDR3 DNA: TGTGCGAGCCGGACTAGCGCCTACGAGCAGTACTTC. Its protein is CASRTSAYEQYF.